This entry concerns a single TCR beta chain. This sample is drawn from a study of CD8 T cells in Susac syndrome. Turning to the study itself: Treatment at blood withdrawal was none, corticosteroids, or intravenous immunoglobulin alone in Susac syndrome patients.

CDR3 length: 15 amino acids. Germline V CDR1 and CDR2: DFQATT, SNEGSKA (reference sequence). V dropped 3 bases and J dropped 2; count of bases not matched to a gene: 5. TCR beta from blood CD8+ and CD4+ T cells was sequenced. The authors reverse transcribed about 0.5 to 1 ug RNA with random hexamers. A single record per CDR3 protein comes from TCRdb applying MiXCR to the immunoSEQ multiplex PCR reads. Of roughly 100,000 distinct CDR3 sequences in the sample, about 95% were seen once. The sequence derives from a human donor with Susac syndrome. The gene calls are TRBV20-1 and TRBJ2-3, with TRBD2 identical over 10 bases. Sequencing was done on a sample of CD4+ T cells from PBMCs. CDR3 region: CSASDLAGVTDTQYF. For the CDR3, the DNA is TGCAGTGCTAGTGACCTAGCGGGGGTCACAGATACGCAGTATTTT.